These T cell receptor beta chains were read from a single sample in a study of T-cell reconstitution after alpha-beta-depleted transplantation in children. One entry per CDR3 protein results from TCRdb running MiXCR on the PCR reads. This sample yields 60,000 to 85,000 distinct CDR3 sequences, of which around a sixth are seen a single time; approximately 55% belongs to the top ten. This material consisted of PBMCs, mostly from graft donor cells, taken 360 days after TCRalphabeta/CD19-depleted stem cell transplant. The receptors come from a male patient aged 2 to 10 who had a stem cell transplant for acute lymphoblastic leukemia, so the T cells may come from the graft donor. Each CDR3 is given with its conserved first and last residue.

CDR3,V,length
CSAETRKGYNEQFF,TRBV20-1,14
CASSSLPYTF,TRBV7-9,10
CASSYRGESSYNEQFF,TRBV6-5,16
CASSSGLGTEAFF,TRBV5-1,13
CASSQVYREGYEQYF,TRBV4-2,15
CASSSGLAEESRTNIQYF,TRBV5-1,18
CASSFFGRKNNEQFF,TRBV7-9,15
CASSLGGGEEQYF,TRBV12-3/TRBV12-4,13
CASSPPGRIREQYF,TRBV19,14
CASSFVTGLGNIQYF,TRBV5-5,15
CSARRGVYNEQFF,TRBV20-1,13
CASSDWGKRDQPQHF,TRBV2,15
CASSLWRIGYEQYF,TRBV12-3/TRBV12-4,14
CSATRTGWAQQYF,TRBV20-1,13
CASSVGLLETQYF,TRBV25-1,13
CATSWGASSSYEQYF,TRBV25-1,15
CASSFGIPHSGNTIYF,TRBV12-3/TRBV12-4,16
CASSYSRKRELFF,TRBV6-5,13
CASSSGTAAFF,TRBV28,11
CASSLLRGGGETQYF,TRBV27,15
CASSYVGGSTDTQYF,TRBV6-5,15
CASSVGLAGGPNGELFF,TRBV5-1,17
CASSGRRRTASGTTDTQYF,TRBV2,19
CASSGQLLLRELFF,TRBV6-1,14
CSDRTPMNTEAFF,TRBV29-1,13
CAISDVRTSGNQETQYF,TRBV10-3,17